This T cell receptor (beta chain) comes out of a study of blood T cell repertoires in COVID-19. The germline V gene encodes CDR1 LGHDT and CDR2 YNNKEL (reference sequence). V was trimmed by 8 bases and J by 7 bases, leaving 11 bases between them. This CDR3 is 12 amino acids long. Clones were sequenced by immunoSEQ multiplex PCR, and TCRdb holds only the in-frame ones, with some missing. The sample comprises roughly 35,000 clones, roughly three quarters of which are singletons, and approximately 29% rests with the top ten. This receptor was identified in an elderly man with acute or convalescent COVID-19. The chain links TRBV3-1 (or the pseudogene TRBV3-2) to TRBJ1-4; D is unclear. Material: peripheral blood. Here the CDR3 DNA reads TGTGCCAGCCACGGACTGGGTGAAAAACTGTTTTTT. Its protein product is CASHGLGEKLFF.